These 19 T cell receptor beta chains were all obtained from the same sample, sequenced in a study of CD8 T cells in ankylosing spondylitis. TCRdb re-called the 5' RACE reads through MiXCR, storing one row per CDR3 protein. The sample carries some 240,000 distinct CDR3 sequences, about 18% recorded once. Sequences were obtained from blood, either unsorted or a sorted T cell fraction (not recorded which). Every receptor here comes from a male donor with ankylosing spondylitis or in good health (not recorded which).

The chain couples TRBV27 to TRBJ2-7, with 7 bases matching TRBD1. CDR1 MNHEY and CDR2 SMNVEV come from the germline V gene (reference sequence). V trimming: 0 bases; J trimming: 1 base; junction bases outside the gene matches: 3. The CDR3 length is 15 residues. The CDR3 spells CASSLSDRASYEQYF. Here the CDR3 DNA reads TGTGCCAGCAGTTTATCAGACAGGGCGTCCTACGAGCAGTACTTC.

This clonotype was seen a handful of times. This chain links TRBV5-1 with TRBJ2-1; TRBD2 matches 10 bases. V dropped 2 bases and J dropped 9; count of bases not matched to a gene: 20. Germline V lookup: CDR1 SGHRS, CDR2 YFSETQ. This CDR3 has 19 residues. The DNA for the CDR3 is TGCGCCAGCAGCTTCCTCGGCGGCCTAGCGGGAGTGAGTACAGTTGAGCAGTTCTTC. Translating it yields CASSFLGGLAGVSTVEQFF.

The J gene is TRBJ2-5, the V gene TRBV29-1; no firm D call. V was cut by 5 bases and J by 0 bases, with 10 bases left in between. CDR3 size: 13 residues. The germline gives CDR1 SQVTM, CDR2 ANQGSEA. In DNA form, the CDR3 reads TGCAGCGTTTATGTTGGGTACCAAGAGACCCAGTACTTC. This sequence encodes CSVYVGYQETQYF.

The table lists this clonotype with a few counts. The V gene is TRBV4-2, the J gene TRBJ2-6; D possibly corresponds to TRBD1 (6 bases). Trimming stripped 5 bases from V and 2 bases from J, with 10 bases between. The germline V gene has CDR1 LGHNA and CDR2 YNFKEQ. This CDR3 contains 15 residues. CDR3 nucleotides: TGTGCCAGCAGCGAGGGGGACCCTGGGGCCAACGTCCTGACTTTC. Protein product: CASSEGDPGANVLTF.

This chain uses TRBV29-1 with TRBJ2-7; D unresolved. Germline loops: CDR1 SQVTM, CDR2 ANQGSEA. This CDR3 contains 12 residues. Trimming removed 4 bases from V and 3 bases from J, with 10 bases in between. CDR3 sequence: CSVAQGVYEQYF. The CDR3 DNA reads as TGCAGCGTTGCCCAAGGCGTCTACGAGCAGTACTTC.

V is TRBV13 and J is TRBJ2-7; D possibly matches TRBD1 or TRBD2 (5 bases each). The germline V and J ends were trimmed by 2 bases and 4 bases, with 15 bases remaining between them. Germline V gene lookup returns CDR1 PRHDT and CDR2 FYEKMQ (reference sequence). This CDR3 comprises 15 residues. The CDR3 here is CASSLFSWDPYEQYF. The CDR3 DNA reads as TGTGCCAGCAGCTTATTCTCTTGGGACCCATACGAGCAGTACTTC.

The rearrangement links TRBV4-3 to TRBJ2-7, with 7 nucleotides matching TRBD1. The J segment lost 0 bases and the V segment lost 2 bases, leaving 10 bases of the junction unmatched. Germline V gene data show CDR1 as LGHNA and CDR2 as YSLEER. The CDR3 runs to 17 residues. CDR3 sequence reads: CASSQSSLAGGSYEQYF. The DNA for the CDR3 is TGCGCCAGCAGCCAATCCTCCCTAGCAGGGGGCTCCTACGAGCAGTACTTC.

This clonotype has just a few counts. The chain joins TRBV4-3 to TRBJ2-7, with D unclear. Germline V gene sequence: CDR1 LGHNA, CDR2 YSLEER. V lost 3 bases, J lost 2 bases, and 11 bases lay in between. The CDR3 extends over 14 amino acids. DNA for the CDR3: TGCGCCAGCAGCCACGAGAGGTTCACCTACGAGCAGTACTTC. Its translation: CASSHERFTYEQYF.

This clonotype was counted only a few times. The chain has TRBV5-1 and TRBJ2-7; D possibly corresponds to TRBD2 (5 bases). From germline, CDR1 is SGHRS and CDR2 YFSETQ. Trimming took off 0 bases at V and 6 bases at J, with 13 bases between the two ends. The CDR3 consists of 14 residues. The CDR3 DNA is TGCGCCAGCAGCTTGGAAAACCTAGAGGGCGAGCAGTACTTC. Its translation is CASSLENLEGEQYF.

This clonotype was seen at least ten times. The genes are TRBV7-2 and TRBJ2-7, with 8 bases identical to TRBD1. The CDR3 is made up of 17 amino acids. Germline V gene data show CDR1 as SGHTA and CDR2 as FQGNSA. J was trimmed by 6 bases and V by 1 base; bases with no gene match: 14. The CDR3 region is CASSLVWGATGEIEQYF. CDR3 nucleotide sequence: TGTGCCAGCAGCTTAGTATGGGGAGCGACAGGGGAAATCGAGCAGTACTTC.

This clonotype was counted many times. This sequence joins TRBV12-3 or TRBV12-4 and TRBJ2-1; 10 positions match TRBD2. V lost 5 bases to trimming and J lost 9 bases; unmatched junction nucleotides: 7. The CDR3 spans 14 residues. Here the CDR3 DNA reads TGTGCCAGCAGTCCGGCTAGCGGGAGTGGTGAGCAGTTCTTC. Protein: CASSPASGSGEQFF.

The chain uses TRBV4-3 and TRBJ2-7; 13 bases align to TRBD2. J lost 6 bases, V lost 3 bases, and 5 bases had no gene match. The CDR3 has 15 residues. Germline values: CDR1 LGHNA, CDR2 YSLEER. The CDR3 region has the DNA TGCGCCAGCAGCCATGGACTAGCGGGAGTTCCCGAGCAGTACTTC. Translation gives CASSHGLAGVPEQYF.

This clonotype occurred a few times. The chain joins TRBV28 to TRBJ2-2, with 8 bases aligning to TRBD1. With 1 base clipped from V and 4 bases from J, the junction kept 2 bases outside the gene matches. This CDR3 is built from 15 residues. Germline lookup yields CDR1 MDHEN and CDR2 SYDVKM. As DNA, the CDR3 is TGTGCCAGCAGTTTATTCAGGGGGCTCACCGGGGAGCTGTTTTTT. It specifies CASSLFRGLTGELFF.

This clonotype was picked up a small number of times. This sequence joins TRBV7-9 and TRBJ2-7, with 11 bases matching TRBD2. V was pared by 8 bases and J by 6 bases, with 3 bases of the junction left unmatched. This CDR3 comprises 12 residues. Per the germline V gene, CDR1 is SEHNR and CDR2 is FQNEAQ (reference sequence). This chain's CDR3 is CASDLAGGEQYF. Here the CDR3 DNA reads TGTGCCAGCGATCTAGCGGGAGGCGAGCAGTACTTC.

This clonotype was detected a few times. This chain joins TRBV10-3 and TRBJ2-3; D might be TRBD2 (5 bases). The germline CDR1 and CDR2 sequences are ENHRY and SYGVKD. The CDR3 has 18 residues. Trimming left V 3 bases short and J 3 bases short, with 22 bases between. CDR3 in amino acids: CAISDALERDPGTDTQYF. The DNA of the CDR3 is TGTGCCATCAGTGACGCCCTGGAGAGGGATCCTGGGACAGATACGCAGTATTTT.

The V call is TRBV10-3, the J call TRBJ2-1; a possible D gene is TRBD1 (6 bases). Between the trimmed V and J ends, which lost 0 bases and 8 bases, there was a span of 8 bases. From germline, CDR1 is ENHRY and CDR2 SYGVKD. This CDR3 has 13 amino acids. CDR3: CAISESGADEQFF. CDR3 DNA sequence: TGTGCCATCAGTGAGTCGGGGGCGGATGAGCAGTTCTTC.

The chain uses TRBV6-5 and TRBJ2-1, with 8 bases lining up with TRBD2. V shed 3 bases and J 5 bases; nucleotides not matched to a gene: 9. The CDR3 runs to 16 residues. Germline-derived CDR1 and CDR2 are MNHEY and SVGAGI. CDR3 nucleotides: TGTGCCAGCAGTTATTCACTAGCGGAGCCGAACAATGAGCAGTTCTTC. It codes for CASSYSLAEPNNEQFF.

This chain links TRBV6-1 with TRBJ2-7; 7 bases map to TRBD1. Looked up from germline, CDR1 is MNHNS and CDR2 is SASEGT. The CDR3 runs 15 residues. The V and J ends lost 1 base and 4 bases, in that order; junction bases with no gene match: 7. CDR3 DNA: TGTGCCAGCAGTGAAGTAGGGGGCGGCGGGTACGAGCAGTACTTC. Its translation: CASSEVGGGGYEQYF.

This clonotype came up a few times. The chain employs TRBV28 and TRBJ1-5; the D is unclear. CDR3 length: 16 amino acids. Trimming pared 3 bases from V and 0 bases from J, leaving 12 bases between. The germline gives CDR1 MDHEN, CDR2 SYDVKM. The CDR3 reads CASSFWDDYSNQPQHF. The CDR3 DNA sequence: TGTGCCAGCAGTTTTTGGGATGATTATAGCAATCAGCCCCAGCATTTT.